The T cell receptor beta chain under discussion was sequenced for a study of chemoradiotherapy in HPV16-positive cancers. Losses at the gene ends were 2 bases for V and 4 bases for J; bases not matched to a gene: 3. The CDR3 has 14 amino acids. Germline CDR1 and CDR2: SEHNR and FQNEAQ (reference sequence). Data came from immunoSEQ multiplex PCR; TCRdb stores just in-frame clones and leaves some out. The table includes 9,500 to 15,000 clones, roughly 90% detected once. The sample was collected from a patient who underwent chemoradiotherapy. The sequence came from a human donor with HPV-associated anogenital cancer. This sequence joins TRBV7-9 and TRBJ2-7; 9 bases align to TRBD1. CDR3 bases: TGTGCCAGCAGCTTAAGGGACAGGGCTTACGAGCAGTACTTC. Translation gives CASSLRDRAYEQYF.